Given below is one T cell receptor beta chain in context. This sample's treatment: oral pan-JAK inhibitor, 5-10 mg twice daily. This record comes from a study of CD8+ T cells in alopecia areata. The ends lost 5 bases at V and 8 bases at J; junction bases unmatched: 4. The CDR3 sequence is 14 residues long. Germline assignment: CDR1 SGHTA and CDR2 FQGNSA. Following RNA extraction, reverse transcription yielded cDNA that acted as the sequencing template. Assay used: immunoSEQ multiplex PCR; TCRdb lists only in-frame clones, some missing. The sample shows 95,000 to 100,000 clones, about three fifths of them seen only once.

This TCR was recovered from a human donor with alopecia areata. The gene calls are TRBV7-2 and TRBJ1-6, with 9 bases lining up with TRBD1. The sequencing here drew on CD8+ T cells sorted from blood, taken between weeks 55 and 65, from a patient treated with tofacitinib. The CDR3 DNA reads as TGTGCCAGCAGCACGGGACAGGGTTATTCACCCCTCCACTTT. Its translation: CASSTGQGYSPLHF. The variable domain in full, completed from reference TRBV7-2 and TRBJ1-6, reads GAGVSQSPSNKVTEKGKDVELRCDPISGHTALYWYRQSLGQGLEFLIYFQGNSAPDKSGLPSDRFSAERTGGSVSTLTIQRTQQEDSAVYLCASSTGQGYSPLHFGNGTRLTVT.